This T cell receptor beta chain was captured in a study of long-term antiretroviral therapy in people with HIV. Researchers ran immunoSEQ v3.0 at survey level. This table comes from immunoSEQ multiplex PCR, and its TCRdb copy is limited to in-frame clones, with some not included. The sample yields 20,000 to 25,000 clones, under 85% seen once. This clone has just a few counts. Sequences were derived from unsorted PBMCs, sampled 1.1 years before starting antiretroviral therapy. This clonotype was obtained from a woman in her 40s with HIV.

The DNA of the CDR3 is TGTGCCAGTAAACAGGGGAATCAGCCCCAGCATTTT. Translating gives CASKQGNQPQHF. The rearrangement links TRBV19 to TRBJ1-5; 7 nucleotides align to TRBD1. The V and J ends lost 7 bases and 4 bases, in that order; junction bases with no gene match: 1. There are 12 residues in the CDR3. Germline assignment: CDR1 LNHDA and CDR2 SQIVND (reference sequence).